These 27 T cell receptor beta chains originate from one sample sequenced in a study of technical replicates of blood from a handful of donors (dated by TCRdb to 2017 to 2019). To prepare the library, the immunoSEQ multiplex PCR assay was applied. TCRdb stores this immuneACCESS table with in-frame sequences only. Part of the clones is absent; in the studies checked, under half of the shortfall reflects unresolved V genes, and no reason is known for the rest. The sample includes roughly 50,000 clones, with 90% to 95% observed a single time. The leading ten clones occupy just over 3% of the sample. The sample comprised PBMCs. These receptor sequences come from a human donor in good health. Some clones in this sample may be carry-over from other donors' samples.

In nucleotides, the CDR3 is TGTGCCAGTAGTATGGGGGGGCGAACTGGCAATCAGCCCCAGCATTTT. It specifies CASSMGGRTGNQPQHF. This sequence joins TRBV19 and TRBJ1-5, with D maybe TRBD1 (6 bases). Germline loops: CDR1 LNHDA, CDR2 SQIVND (reference sequence). Trimming left V 3 bases short and J 2 bases short, with 14 bases between. The CDR3 has 16 amino acids.

The J gene is TRBJ1-1, the V gene TRBV30; 12 bases match TRBD1. This CDR3 is built from 16 residues. CDR1 and CDR2 from the germline V gene are GTSNPN and SVGIG (reference sequence). V was pared by 5 bases and J by 1 base, with 8 bases of the junction left unmatched. CDR3 loop: CAWVRDRGLENTEAFF. In DNA form, the CDR3 reads TGTGCCTGGGTCCGGGACAGGGGGCTTGAGAACACTGAAGCTTTCTTT. The full variable domain, rest sourced from reference TRBV30 and TRBJ1-1, is SQTIHQWPATLVQPVGSPLSLECTVEGTSNPNLYWYRQAAGRGLQLLFYSVGIGQISSEVPQNLSASRPQDRQFILSSKKLLLSDSGFYLCAWVRDRGLENTEAFFGQGTRLTVV.

CDR3 region: CATRGAGGKGEQFF. In DNA form, the CDR3 reads TGTGCCACGCGGGGAGCGGGAGGTAAAGGTGAGCAGTTCTTC. The rearrangement links TRBV6-6 to TRBJ2-1, with TRBD2 matching over 9 bases. Germline CDR1 is MNHNY and CDR2 is SVGAGI (reference sequence). The junction had 13 bases not matched to a gene; V was cut back by 10 bases and J by 9 bases. The CDR3 runs 14 residues.

The CDR3 nucleotides read TGTGCCAGCAGCTTAACGGGGACAGATTACGAGCAGTACTTC. This gives the protein CASSLTGTDYEQYF. The chain recombines TRBV7-2 with TRBJ2-7, with TRBD1 matching 7 bases. The V segment lost 2 bases and the J segment 4 bases; nucleotides outside the gene matches: 5. From germline, CDR1 is SGHTA and CDR2 FQGNSA. This CDR3 region has 14 residues.

V is TRBV4-2 and J is TRBJ1-5, with D possibly being TRBD1 (6 bases). CDR1 and CDR2 (germline): LGHNA, YNFKEQ. There are 16 residues in the CDR3. V shed 0 bases and J shed 6 bases, with 15 bases lying between them. This CDR3 reads CASSQDGGAISQPQHF. The CDR3 DNA is TGTGCCAGCAGCCAAGACGGGGGGGCAATTAGTCAGCCCCAGCATTTT.

V and J are TRBV7-6 and TRBJ2-7; a weak D match, TRBD2 (6 bases). Germline CDR1 is SGHVS and CDR2 is FNYEAQ. Trimming left V 2 bases short and J 6 bases short, with 11 bases between. The length of the CDR3 is 13 residues. In DNA, the CDR3 is TGTGCCAGCAGCTTACGGGGGATGGGCGAGCAGTACTTC. Translating gives CASSLRGMGEQYF.

The chain links TRBV2 to TRBJ2-7; the D is unclear. Germline values: CDR1 SNHLY, CDR2 FYNNEI. The V end lost 5 bases, the J end lost 3 bases, and 5 bases lay between the germline ends. There are 11 residues in the CDR3. The CDR3 DNA follows: TGTGCCAGCAGTATCGTCTACGAGCAGTACTTC. It codes for CASSIVYEQYF.

This chain joins TRBV5-1 and TRBJ2-2, with D possibly matching TRBD2 (5 bases). Trimming removed 3 bases from V and 2 bases from J, with 14 bases in between. Looked up from germline, CDR1 is SGHRS and CDR2 is YFSETQ. The CDR3 has 16 residues. The CDR3 nucleotides are TGCGCCAGCAGCTCCAACGCGGGTGCTAACACCGGGGAGCTGTTTTTT. This sequence encodes CASSSNAGANTGELFF.

V is TRBV30 and J is TRBJ2-5; possible D gene TRBD2, 5 bases. This CDR3 has 13 residues. Germline-derived CDR1 and CDR2 are GTSNPN and SVGIG (reference sequence). The V end lost 4 bases, the J end lost 5 bases, and 14 bases lay between the germline ends. CDR3 protein: CAWNPEGLETQYF. The CDR3 region has the DNA TGTGCCTGGAATCCCGAGGGCCTGGAGACCCAGTACTTC.

CDR3 nucleotides: TGTGCCAGCAGCCGCGACAGGTTTACGAACACTGAAGCTTTCTTT. This encodes CASSRDRFTNTEAFF. The V call is TRBV7-9, the J call TRBJ1-1; tentatively, D is TRBD1 (6 bases). Trimming took 5 bases from V and 1 from J, leaving 14 bases between them. The CDR3 length is 15 residues. The germline gives CDR1 SEHNR, CDR2 FQNEAQ (reference sequence). Filled out from reference TRBV7-9 and TRBJ1-1, the complete variable domain reads DTGVSQNPRHKITKRGQNVTFRCDPISEHNRLYWYRQTLGQGPEFLTYFQNEAQLEKSRLLSDRFSAERPKGSFSTLEIQRTEQGDSAMYLCASSRDRFTNTEAFFGQGTRLTVV.

V usage is TRBV30 and J usage is TRBJ1-1; tentatively, D is TRBD1 (6 bases). The V gene lost 2 bases and the J gene lost 3 bases, with 19 bases spanning the gap. CDR3 length: 16 amino acids. The germline V gene has CDR1 GTSNPN and CDR2 SVGIG (reference sequence). The CDR3 DNA reads TGTGCCTGGAGTCCAACCCAGGGGCGCGGCGACACTGAAGCTTTCTTT. Its translation: CAWSPTQGRGDTEAFF.

The chain joins TRBV7-9 to TRBJ2-6; D is unclear. From germline, CDR1 is SEHNR and CDR2 FQNEAQ (reference sequence). V was clipped by 7 bases and J by 0 bases, with 16 bases between them. This CDR3 has 17 residues. The CDR3 region is CASTPAFPGSGANVLTF. The CDR3 DNA reads as TGTGCCAGCACGCCGGCCTTCCCAGGCTCTGGGGCCAACGTCCTGACTTTC. Combining the CDR3 with reference TRBV7-9 and TRBJ2-6 gives the whole variable domain DTGVSQNPRHKITKRGQNVTFRCDPISEHNRLYWYRQTLGQGPEFLTYFQNEAQLEKSRLLSDRFSAERPKGSFSTLEIQRTEQGDSAMYLCASTPAFPGSGANVLTFGAGSRLTVL.

The chain is built from TRBV5-8 and TRBJ1-5; D gene unclear. This CDR3 has 12 residues. Trimming stripped 0 bases from V and 5 bases from J, with 3 bases between. CDR1 and CDR2 (germline): SGHTS, YDEGEE. The CDR3: CASSLVDQPQHF. As DNA, the CDR3 is TGTGCCAGCAGCTTGGTAGATCAGCCCCAGCATTTT.

The V and J genes are TRBV9 and TRBJ2-5; D not resolved. There are 15 residues in the CDR3. Trimming removed 3 bases at V and 4 bases at J, with 16 bases between. From germline, CDR1 is SGDLS and CDR2 YYNGEE. Here the CDR3 reads CASSAYSSPGETQYF. The CDR3 DNA reads TGTGCCAGCAGCGCCTACAGTTCCCCTGGAGAGACCCAGTACTTC.

The chain joins TRBV7-8 to TRBJ1-2; 12 bases align to TRBD1. With V trimmed by 5 bases and J by 11 bases, 12 bases remained unmatched. This CDR3 has 15 amino acids. Germline CDR1 SGHVS, CDR2 FQNEAQ. CDR3 in DNA: TGTGCCAGCAGCCCGGCCGGGGGACAGGGGGCTGTTTACACCTTC. Translation gives CASSPAGGQGAVYTF.

The gene calls are TRBV7-2 and TRBJ1-2; TRBD1 is a possible D gene (6 bases). Deletions cut 1 base from V and 1 base from J, with 16 bases between. CDR1 and CDR2 from the germline V gene are SGHTA and FQGNSA. The CDR3 spans 17 residues. The CDR3 reads CASSLVVGGERNYGYTF. The CDR3 region has the DNA TGTGCCAGCAGCTTAGTTGTAGGGGGAGAACGTAACTATGGCTACACCTTC.

This clone has just a few counts. The genes are TRBV5-6 and TRBJ1-2; D unresolved. The CDR3 length is 14 residues. V lost 2 bases, J lost 6 bases, and 14 bases lay in between. Germline loops: CDR1 SGHDT, CDR2 YYEEEE. The CDR3 DNA follows: TGTGCCAGCAGCTTACCGGGAGGGATAGATGGCTACACCTTC. The encoded protein is CASSLPGGIDGYTF.

V usage is TRBV9 and J usage is TRBJ2-2; no clear D. Trimming removed 4 bases from V and 6 bases from J, with 10 bases in between. This CDR3 region has 13 residues. Germline V gene lookup returns CDR1 SGDLS and CDR2 YYNGEE. The CDR3: CASSPTYPGELFF. The CDR3 nucleotides are TGTGCCAGCAGCCCGACATACCCCGGGGAGCTGTTTTTT.

V gene TRBV11-2 combines with J gene TRBJ2-7; 12 bases are a match to TRBD2. The CDR3 loop spans 14 amino acids. Germline V gene lookup returns CDR1 SGHAT and CDR2 FQNNGV. The ends lost 4 bases at V and 3 bases at J; junction bases unmatched: 1. CDR3 residues: CASSWTSGNYEQYF. CDR3 coding DNA: TGTGCCAGCAGCTGGACTAGCGGGAACTACGAGCAGTACTTC.

The rearrangement uses TRBV19 and TRBJ1-4; no firm D call. Germline values: CDR1 LNHDA, CDR2 SQIVND (reference sequence). Trimming stripped 6 bases from V and 0 bases from J, with 11 bases between. This CDR3 contains 15 residues. DNA for the CDR3: TGTGCCAGTAGAAACAGACATACAACTAATGAAAAACTGTTTTTT. This translates into CASRNRHTTNEKLFF. The whole variable domain, remainder taken from reference TRBV19 and TRBJ1-4, is DGGITQSPKYLFRKEGQNVTLSCEQNLNHDAMYWYRQDPGQGLRLIYYSQIVNDFQKGDIAEGYSVSREKKESFPLTVTSAQKNPTAFYLCASRNRHTTNEKLFFGSGTQLSVL.

The V call is TRBV6-1, the J call TRBJ2-7; 7 bases align to TRBD1. The CDR3 runs 12 residues. Germline trimming cut 8 bases from V and 6 bases from J; bases unmatched to any gene: 7. Per the germline V gene, CDR1 is MNHNS and CDR2 is SASEGT. CDR3 sequence reads: CASLGNRGEQYF. The CDR3 DNA sequence: TGTGCCAGCCTTGGTAACAGGGGCGAGCAGTACTTC.

This chain links TRBV5-4 with TRBJ1-2, with no clear D. V was pared by 7 bases and J by 6 bases, with 19 bases between. CDR3 size: 14 residues. The germline gives CDR1 SGHNT, CDR2 YYREEE (reference sequence). In nucleotides, the CDR3 is TGTGCCAGCGGCCAGAACGTCGGGGTAAATGGCTACACCTTC. The encoded protein is CASGQNVGVNGYTF.

V is TRBV10-3 and J is TRBJ1-2; 8 bases map to TRBD1. Germline V lookup: CDR1 ENHRY, CDR2 SYGVKD. This CDR3 has 14 residues. J was trimmed by 8 bases and V by 0 bases; bases with no gene match: 5. CDR3 in DNA: TGTGCCATCAGTGAGTCAAGCGGGACAGGCGGCTACACCTTC. It yields the protein CAISESSGTGGYTF.

The CDR3 DNA reads as TGTGCCATTAGAGCAACCGGGACAGGGCCCAATGAGCAGTTCTTC. Encoded protein: CAIRATGTGPNEQFF. This chain links TRBV10-3 with TRBJ2-1, with 9 bases matching TRBD1. The J segment lost 6 bases and the V segment lost 9 bases, leaving 12 bases of the junction unmatched. CDR1 and CDR2 from the germline V gene are ENHRY and SYGVKD. This CDR3 has 15 residues.

V usage is TRBV4-1 and J usage is TRBJ2-1; TRBD2 aligns across 12 bases. J gave up 3 bases and V 2 bases, and 8 bases lay outside the gene matches. Germline CDR1 and CDR2: MGHRA and YSYEKL. The CDR3 consists of 18 residues. This CDR3 reads CASSQSTPGLAGYNEQFF. Written as DNA, the CDR3 is TGCGCCAGCAGCCAATCAACGCCGGGACTAGCGGGCTACAATGAGCAGTTCTTC.

This chain links TRBV2 with TRBJ2-5; D possibly corresponds to TRBD2 (5 bases). The CDR3 has 13 residues. Germline assignment: CDR1 SNHLY and CDR2 FYNNEI. V lost 7 bases to trimming and J lost 0 bases, with 9 bases between them. The DNA of the CDR3 is TGTGCCAGCACCGGGGTGTACCAAGAGACCCAGTACTTC. This sequence encodes CASTGVYQETQYF.

V is TRBV12-5 and J is TRBJ2-2; the match to TRBD2 covers 7 bases. The CDR3 has 15 amino acids. After removal of 2 bases from V and 1 base from J, the junction contained 1 base not matched to a gene. Germline loops: CDR1 LGHNT, CDR2 FRNRAP. The CDR3 coding sequence is TGTGCTAGTGGTTTGCCTAGCGGGAACACCGGGGAGCTGTTTTTT. It is translated as CASGLPSGNTGELFF. Drawing the rest from reference TRBV12-5 and TRBJ2-2, the complete variable domain is DARVTQTPRHKVTEMGQEVTMRCQPILGHNTVFWYRQTMMQGLELLAYFRNRAPLDDSGMPKDRFSAEMPDATLATLKIQPSEPRDSAVYFCASGLPSGNTGELFFGEGSRLTVL.